This TCR beta chain was observed in a study of T cells after yellow fever vaccination. The CDR3 contains 14 residues. J gave up 5 bases and V 4 bases, and 2 bases lay outside the gene matches. Germline CDR1 reads SGHTA; CDR2 reads FQGNSA. On this clonotype: Antigen specificity is unknown.

For TCR, cDNA came from 5'RACE template switching, which added a universal primer site and UMIs. One entry per CDR3 protein, called by TCRdb with MiXCR from the 5' RACE reads. The top ten hold 13% to 15% of the sample, which has about 550,000 distinct CDR3 sequences, around 21% seen once. Study-wide points: A faster peak, day 5 versus 15, was reached by the weaker secondary response.

The material was PBMCs, obtained 15 days after the yellow fever booster vaccination. The source of this sequence is a man aged 30 to 39 who received the YFV17D yellow fever vaccine. J is TRBJ2-1 and V is TRBV7-2; 10 nucleotides line up with TRBD2. CDR3 sequence: CASSWTSGNNEQFF. CDR3 DNA: TGTGCCAGCAGCTGGACTAGCGGAAACAATGAGCAGTTCTTC.